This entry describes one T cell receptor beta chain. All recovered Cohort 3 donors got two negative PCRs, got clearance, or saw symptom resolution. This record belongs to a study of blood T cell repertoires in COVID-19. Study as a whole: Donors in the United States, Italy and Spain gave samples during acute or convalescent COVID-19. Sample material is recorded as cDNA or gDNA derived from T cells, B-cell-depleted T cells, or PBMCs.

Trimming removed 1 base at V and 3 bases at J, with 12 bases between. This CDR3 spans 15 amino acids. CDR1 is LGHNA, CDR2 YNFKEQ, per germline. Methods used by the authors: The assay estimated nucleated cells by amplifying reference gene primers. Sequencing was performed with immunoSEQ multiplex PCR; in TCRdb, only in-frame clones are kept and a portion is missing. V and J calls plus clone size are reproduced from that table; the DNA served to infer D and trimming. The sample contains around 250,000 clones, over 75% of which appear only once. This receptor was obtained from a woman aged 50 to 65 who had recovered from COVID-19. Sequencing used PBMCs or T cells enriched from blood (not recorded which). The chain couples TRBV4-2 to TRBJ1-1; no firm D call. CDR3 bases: TGTGCCAGCAGCCAAGTTGGAGGGATCGACACTGAAGCTTTCTTT. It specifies CASSQVGGIDTEAFF.